This passage covers 21 T cell receptor beta chains from one sample sequenced in a study of cytotoxic CD8 clonotypes in ibrutinib-treated CLL. TCRdb keeps only in-frame clones here, not all; method: immunoSEQ multiplex PCR. Of about 270,000 clones listed, 76% are singletons. The sequences come from PBMCs, collected at disease progression, from a patient treated with ibrutinib. The receptors here all came from a human donor with chronic lymphocytic leukemia.

The J gene is TRBJ2-7, the V gene TRBV5-5; D unclear. There are 16 residues in the CDR3. Germline values: CDR1 SGHKS, CDR2 YYEKEE (reference sequence). V was shortened by 1 base and J by 5 bases, with 19 bases between the two germline ends. CDR3 protein: CASSLPHGTGVDEQYF. CDR3 coding DNA: TGTGCCAGCAGCTTGCCCCATGGTACGGGCGTGGACGAGCAGTACTTC. The full variable domain, rest sourced from reference TRBV5-5 and TRBJ2-7, is DAGVTQSPTHLIKTRGQQVTLRCSPISGHKSVSWYQQVLGQGPQFIFQYYEKEERGRGNFPDRFSARQFPNYSSELNVNALLLGDSALYLCASSLPHGTGVDEQYFGPGTRLTVT.

This clone was counted once. The V gene is TRBV5-6, the J gene TRBJ1-1; D unclear. With 0 bases removed from V and 0 bases from J, the gap between germline ends came to 9 bases. Germline assignment: CDR1 SGHDT and CDR2 YYEEEE. This CDR3 has 15 residues. CDR3 coding DNA: TGTGCCAGCAGCTTGGTTGCGCTAATGAACACTGAAGCTTTCTTT. It yields the protein CASSLVALMNTEAFF.

V gene TRBV12-5 combines with J gene TRBJ2-7, with 8 bases aligning to TRBD1. J gave up 6 bases and V 0 bases, and 10 bases lay outside the gene matches. CDR3 length: 16 residues. Germline CDR1 LGHNT, CDR2 FRNRAP. The CDR3: CASGLVLGQVLAEQYF. In DNA form, the CDR3 reads TGTGCTAGTGGTTTGGTACTGGGACAGGTTTTAGCCGAGCAGTACTTC.

This clone came up once. This chain links TRBV15 with TRBJ2-7; D may be TRBD1 (6 bases). Germline V CDR1 and CDR2: LNHNV, YYDKDF (reference sequence). The CDR3 has 14 amino acids. V was shortened by 0 bases and J by 3 bases, with 9 bases between the two germline ends. CDR3 nucleotide sequence: TGTGCCACCAGCAGAGAAGGGGGTTTCTACGAGCAGTACTTC. This codes for CATSREGGFYEQYF.

The gene calls are TRBV4-1 and TRBJ1-6, with D tentatively TRBD1 (6 bases). V lost 0 bases and J lost 8, with 14 bases in between. This CDR3 comprises 16 residues. CDR1 and CDR2 from the germline V gene are MGHRA and YSYEKL. As DNA, the CDR3 is TGCGCCAGCAGCCAAGATGGGGACAATGTATATTCACCCCTCCACTTT. Its protein product is CASSQDGDNVYSPLHF.

The gene calls are TRBV19 and TRBJ2-7; perhaps TRBD2 as D (5 bases). CDR3 length equals 15 residues. Trimming removed 4 bases at V and 4 bases at J, with 17 bases between. Looked up from germline, CDR1 is LNHDA and CDR2 is SQIVND (reference sequence). CDR3 in DNA: TGTGCCAGTAGTAGGACTTATAGCCTTAATTACGAGCAGTACTTC. This translates into CASSRTYSLNYEQYF.

J is TRBJ2-5 and V is TRBV5-1; perhaps D is TRBD1 or TRBD2 (5 bases each). The CDR3 totals 15 residues. Deletions cut 0 bases from V and 4 bases from J, with 13 bases between. The germline gives CDR1 SGHRS, CDR2 YFSETQ. The CDR3 region is CASSLVAGSGETQYF. The CDR3 nucleotides are TGCGCCAGCAGCTTGGTGGCAGGGAGTGGAGAGACCCAGTACTTC.

The V and J genes are TRBV7-6 and TRBJ2-3, with 10 bases identical to TRBD2. The length of the CDR3 is 17 residues. The V gene's germline CDR1 is SGHVS and CDR2 FNYEAQ. V gave up 1 base and J gave up 4 bases; unmatched junction bases: 8. CDR3: CASSLDPSGGDPDTQYF. Written as DNA, the CDR3 is TGTGCCAGCAGCTTAGACCCTAGCGGGGGAGACCCAGATACGCAGTATTTT.

This clone was counted once. V usage is TRBV21-1 and J usage is TRBJ2-1; the table calls TRBD1, which could not be checked here. TRBV21-1 is labeled a pseudogene. The CDR3 is 16 residues long. CDR3 in DNA: TGTGCCAGCAGCAGAGAGCCCGCTGGACAGTACAATGAGCAGTTCTTC. Translated, it gives CASSREPAGQYNEQFF.

This clone was recorded only once. This chain links TRBV21-1 with TRBJ1-2; TRBD1, the table's D call, was not compared with the DNA. TRBV21-1 is a listed pseudogene. CDR3 length: 14 amino acids. The CDR3 spells CASSNRQSAYSYTF. Here the CDR3 DNA reads TGTGCCAGCAGCAACAGACAGTCAGCCTACAGCTACACCTTC.

The genes are TRBV9 and TRBJ1-2, with D perhaps TRBD1 (6 bases). Trimming took off 3 bases at V and 0 bases at J, with 18 bases between the two ends. This CDR3 contains 17 residues. The germline V gene has CDR1 SGDLS and CDR2 YYNGEE. Written as DNA, the CDR3 is TGTGCCAGCAGCGGATACTCAGGGGCATCTCCTAACTATGGCTACACCTTC. Amino acid sequence: CASSGYSGASPNYGYTF.

The chain links TRBV9 to TRBJ2-1; unclear D gene. Trimming removed 4 bases at V and 8 bases at J, with 10 bases between. Germline CDR1 and CDR2: SGDLS and YYNGEE. The CDR3 sequence is 12 residues long. Here the CDR3 DNA reads TGTGCCAGCAGCCCGACCGCCTATGAGCAGTTCTTC. This gives the protein CASSPTAYEQFF.

The chain's CDR3 is CASSHKGLAGRGEQYF. The CDR3 DNA is TGTGCCAGCAGCCACAAAGGACTAGCGGGGAGGGGAGAGCAGTACTTC. The chain recombines TRBV13 with TRBJ2-7, with TRBD2 matching over 12 bases. Looked up from germline, CDR1 is PRHDT and CDR2 is FYEKMQ (reference sequence). This CDR3 comprises 16 residues. V lost 5 bases, J lost 7 bases, and 12 bases stayed unmatched.

The chain carries TRBV2 and TRBJ2-5; no firm D call. CDR1 SNHLY and CDR2 FYNNEI come from the germline V gene. This CDR3 is 16 amino acids long. The ends were cut back, 6 bases at V and 5 bases at J, with 22 bases in the middle. CDR3 loop: CASRSHTLMKRETQYF. CDR3 bases: TGTGCCAGCAGATCGCACACCCTTATGAAAAGGGAGACCCAGTACTTC.

The V gene is TRBV6-1, the J gene TRBJ1-5; 7 nucleotides agree with TRBD1. With 3 bases clipped from V and 5 bases from J, the junction kept 10 bases outside the gene matches. There are 16 residues in the CDR3. CDR1 is MNHNS and CDR2 is SASEGT in the germline V gene. The CDR3 loop is CASSDRYGQVYQPQHF. In DNA form, the CDR3 reads TGTGCCAGCAGTGATAGGTATGGACAGGTCTATCAGCCCCAGCATTTT.

The V gene is TRBV9, the J gene TRBJ2-1, with D perhaps TRBD1 or TRBD2 (5 bases each). The V and J ends lost 4 bases and 10 bases respectively, with 12 bases between them. The CDR3 extends over 12 amino acids. Germline V gives CDR1 SGDLS, CDR2 YYNGEE. Here the CDR3 reads CASSSYGAEQFF. In DNA, the CDR3 is TGTGCCAGCAGCTCCTACGGGGCCGAGCAGTTCTTC.

J is TRBJ2-7 and V is TRBV28, with D possibly matching TRBD1 (5 bases). The CDR3 covers 13 residues. CDR1 and CDR2 (germline): MDHEN, SYDVKM. V was shortened by 8 bases and J by 2 bases, with 13 bases between the two germline ends. The DNA of the CDR3 is TGTGCCAGCCGACGACAGCGAGCCTACGAGCAGTACTTC. Translated, it gives CASRRQRAYEQYF.

This clone has a handful of counts. The chain recombines TRBV6-5 with TRBJ1-2, with D maybe TRBD1 (5 bases). Germline assignment: CDR1 MNHEY and CDR2 SVGAGI. Trimming shortened V by 11 bases and J by 8 bases, and 24 bases separated the two germline ends. This CDR3 is 14 amino acids long. Here the CDR3 reads CAARDEWPSIGYTF. CDR3 nucleotides: TGTGCCGCCAGGGACGAATGGCCTTCTATAGGCTACACCTTC.

J is TRBJ2-3 and V is TRBV2; the D gene is possibly TRBD1 (8 bases). The V end was cut by 6 bases, the J end by 5 bases, with 15 bases between. Germline CDR1 and CDR2: SNHLY and FYNNEI. The CDR3 has 14 amino acids. The CDR3 reads CASRYRGGLDTQYF. CDR3 nucleotides: TGTGCCAGCAGATACAGGGGGGGATTAGATACGCAGTATTTT.

The chain couples TRBV7-2 to TRBJ2-7, with TRBD2 as a possible D gene (6 bases). Germline V CDR1 and CDR2: SGHTA, FQGNSA. Trimming took 4 bases from V and 3 from J, leaving 16 bases between them. This CDR3 has 15 amino acids. CDR3 DNA: TGTGCCAGCAGCTCGGGGGTGGTCTCCAACTACGAGCAGTACTTC. The encoded protein is CASSSGVVSNYEQYF.

The CDR3 nucleotides read TGCGCCAGCAGCTTGAACACCTACAATGAGCAGTTCTTC. Protein: CASSLNTYNEQFF. V usage is TRBV5-1 and J usage is TRBJ2-1; no clear D gene. The length of the CDR3 is 13 residues. Deletions cut 1 base from V and 2 bases from J, with 4 bases between. Germline loops: CDR1 SGHRS, CDR2 YFSETQ. The complete variable domain, with remaining parts taken from reference TRBV5-1 and TRBJ2-1, reads KAGVTQTPRYLIKTRGQQVTLSCSPISGHRSVSWYQQTPGQGLQFLFEYFSETQRNKGNFPGRFSGRQFSNSRSEMNVSTLELGDSALYLCASSLNTYNEQFFGPGTRLTVL.